This TCR beta chain was sequenced in a study of blood T cell repertoires in COVID-19. Study-level information: COVID-19 samples, acute and convalescent, were from the United States, Italy and Spain.

In the original workflow: Reference gene primers were amplified, and this amplification served to estimate nucleated cell counts. The protocol was immunoSEQ multiplex PCR, while the TCRdb copy is restricted to in-frame clones and leaves out a portion. Clone size and the V and J calls come from that table; the DNA yielded D and trimming. The sample carries about 110,000 clones, 70% to 90% recorded once. The germline V gene has CDR1 SGHTA and CDR2 FQGNSA. The CDR3 totals 13 residues. The trim removed 9 bases at V and 0 bases at J, leaving 2 bases unmatched. This sequence joins TRBV7-2 and TRBJ2-7, with 10 bases that match TRBD2. The receptor was isolated from a human donor in a cohort sampled during active COVID-19. The specimen sequenced was peripheral blood. In DNA, the CDR3 is TGTGCCAGTTCTAGCGGGAGCTCCTACGAGCAGTACTTC. It specifies CASSSGSSYEQYF. The full variable domain, rest sourced from reference TRBV7-2 and TRBJ2-7, is GAGVSQSPSNKVTEKGKDVELRCDPISGHTALYWYRQSLGQGLEFLIYFQGNSAPDKSGLPSDRFSAERTGGSVSTLTIQRTQQEDSAVYLCASSSGSSYEQYFGPGTRLTVT.